The clone carrying this T cell receptor beta chain was detected once. V lost 2 bases and J lost 6, with 10 bases in between. Germline CDR1 is ENHRY and CDR2 is SYGVKD. The length of the CDR3 is 13 residues. This specimen comes from a study of blood T cell repertoires in COVID-19. Overall study context: The study drew acute and convalescent COVID-19 samples from the United States, Italy and Spain.

Per the original data handling: Estimation of nucleated cell counts was performed using reference gene primer amplification. Sequencing was performed with immunoSEQ multiplex PCR; in TCRdb, only in-frame clones are kept and a portion is missing. The DNA gave D and trimming, while V, J and clone size come from that table. Counted here are about 350,000 clones, more than 70% occurring once; the ten biggest clones make up around 3.9%. Followed longitudinally, the Seattle patients had been enrolled during active infection. The J gene is TRBJ1-1, the V gene TRBV10-3; D is perhaps TRBD1 (6 bases). Sequencing was carried out using peripheral blood. The TCR originated in a woman aged 55-70 years with COVID-19, enrolled during active disease. CDR3 loop: CAISEGAGAEAFF. CDR3 sequence (DNA): TGTGCCATCAGTGAGGGGGCAGGGGCTGAAGCTTTCTTT.